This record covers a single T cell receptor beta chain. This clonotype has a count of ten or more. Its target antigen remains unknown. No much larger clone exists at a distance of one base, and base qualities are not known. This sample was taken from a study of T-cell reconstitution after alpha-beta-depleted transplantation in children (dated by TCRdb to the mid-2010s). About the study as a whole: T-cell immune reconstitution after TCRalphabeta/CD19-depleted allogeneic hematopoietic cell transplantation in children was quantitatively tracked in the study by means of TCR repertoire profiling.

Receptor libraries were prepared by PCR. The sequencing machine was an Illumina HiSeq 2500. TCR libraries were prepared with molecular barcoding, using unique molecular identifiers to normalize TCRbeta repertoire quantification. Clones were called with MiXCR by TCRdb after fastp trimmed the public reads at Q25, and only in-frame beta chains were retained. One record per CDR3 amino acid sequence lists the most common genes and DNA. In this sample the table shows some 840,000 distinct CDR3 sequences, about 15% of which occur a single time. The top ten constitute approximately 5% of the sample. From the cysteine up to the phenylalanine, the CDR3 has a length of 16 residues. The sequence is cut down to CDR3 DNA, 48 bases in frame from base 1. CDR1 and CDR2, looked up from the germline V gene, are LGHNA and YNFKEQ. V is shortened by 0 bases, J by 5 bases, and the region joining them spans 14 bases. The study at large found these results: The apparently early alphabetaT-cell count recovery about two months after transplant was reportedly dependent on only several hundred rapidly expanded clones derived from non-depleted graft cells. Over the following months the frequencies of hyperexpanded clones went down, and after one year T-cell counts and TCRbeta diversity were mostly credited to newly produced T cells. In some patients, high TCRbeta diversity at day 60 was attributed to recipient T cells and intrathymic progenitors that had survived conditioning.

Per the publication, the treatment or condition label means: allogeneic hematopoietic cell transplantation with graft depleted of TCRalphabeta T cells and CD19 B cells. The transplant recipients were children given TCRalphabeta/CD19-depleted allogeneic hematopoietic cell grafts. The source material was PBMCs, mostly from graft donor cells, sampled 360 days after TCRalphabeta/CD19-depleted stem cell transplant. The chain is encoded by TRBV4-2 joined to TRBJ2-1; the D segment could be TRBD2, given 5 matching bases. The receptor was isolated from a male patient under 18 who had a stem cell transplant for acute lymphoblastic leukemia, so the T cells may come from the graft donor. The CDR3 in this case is CASSQDEGPVDNEQFF. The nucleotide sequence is TGTGCCAGCAGCCAAGATGAGGGTCCAGTTGACAATGAGCAGTTCTTC.